The sequence of this T cell receptor (beta chain) was determined in a study of CD8+CD57+ T cells in acquired aplastic anemia. Trimming cost V 4 bases and J 4 bases; bases outside gene matches: 6. There are 14 residues in the CDR3. Germline lookup yields CDR1 SQVTM and CDR2 ANQGSEA. Study observations and caveats: Between patients and controls, CD8+ Simpson's diversity did not vary significantly.

CDR3 and TCR beta VDJ profiling relied on genomic DNA as the template. TCRdb fed the reads into MiXCR, producing one record per CDR3 protein. Of around 400,000 distinct CDR3 sequences in the sample, 55% to 70% were seen once. As for this clonotype: What it binds is unknown.

This rearrangement joins TRBV29-1 to TRBJ2-1; 8 positions match TRBD2. Material for sequencing was sorted CD4+, CD8+, or CD8+CD57+ T cells (not recorded which) from PBMCs. The source of this sequence is a human donor in good health, serving as a control. CDR3 in DNA: TGCAGCGTTGTGGGCGGGGGGCCTTACAATGAGCAGTTCTTC. This translates into CSVVGGGPYNEQFF.